A selection of T cell receptor beta chains follows, all from one sample in a study of blood T cell repertoires in COVID-19. The data were produced by immunoSEQ multiplex PCR, yet TCRdb's version contains in-frame clones alone and is incomplete. The sample includes roughly 140,000 clones, approximately 88% of them seen just once. Material: peripheral blood. The receptors were gathered from a human donor in a cohort sampled during active COVID-19. CDR3s leave out the opening cysteine and the closing phenylalanine or tryptophan.

j_call v_call cdr3_aa
TRBJ2-1 TRBV9 ASSVGTSGGGDNEQF
TRBJ1-1 TRBV4-2 ASSQRQGGMNTEAF
TRBJ2-1 TRBV13 ASSTQGDEQF
TRBJ2-1 TRBV12-3/TRBV12-4 ASSSRVNEQF
TRBJ1-1 TRBV7-9 ASSSPKGALDTEAF
TRBJ2-5 TRBV9 ASSTGRETQY
TRBJ2-5 TRBV5-1 ASSSGLAGHQETQY
TRBJ2-3 TRBV29-1 SVVRPSTDTQY
TRBJ1-2 TRBV4-1 ASSQDGGVSYGYT
TRBJ1-6 TRBV7-9 ASSLGGGLGSPLH
TRBJ2-5 TRBV5-5 ASSLAQGSQETQY
TRBJ2-5 TRBV5-1 ASGPSGGWETQY
TRBJ1-2 TRBV15 ATMTDRGSGYT
TRBJ2-7 TRBV6-1 ASSETGYSYEQY
TRBJ2-2 TRBV3-1/TRBV3-2 ASSRGTVNTGELF
TRBJ1-1 TRBV7-9 ASSLINTEAF
TRBJ1-2 TRBV9 ASSPEDFYHGYT
TRBJ2-7 TRBV7-9 ASSLAQIYEQY
TRBJ2-3 TRBV19 ASNGLAGGTQY
TRBJ2-3 TRBV7-9 ASSLPGQGFTDTQY
TRBJ2-1 TRBV11-2 ASSLVSGGNEQF
TRBJ2-5 TRBV5-1 ASSPGSGSGGIETQY